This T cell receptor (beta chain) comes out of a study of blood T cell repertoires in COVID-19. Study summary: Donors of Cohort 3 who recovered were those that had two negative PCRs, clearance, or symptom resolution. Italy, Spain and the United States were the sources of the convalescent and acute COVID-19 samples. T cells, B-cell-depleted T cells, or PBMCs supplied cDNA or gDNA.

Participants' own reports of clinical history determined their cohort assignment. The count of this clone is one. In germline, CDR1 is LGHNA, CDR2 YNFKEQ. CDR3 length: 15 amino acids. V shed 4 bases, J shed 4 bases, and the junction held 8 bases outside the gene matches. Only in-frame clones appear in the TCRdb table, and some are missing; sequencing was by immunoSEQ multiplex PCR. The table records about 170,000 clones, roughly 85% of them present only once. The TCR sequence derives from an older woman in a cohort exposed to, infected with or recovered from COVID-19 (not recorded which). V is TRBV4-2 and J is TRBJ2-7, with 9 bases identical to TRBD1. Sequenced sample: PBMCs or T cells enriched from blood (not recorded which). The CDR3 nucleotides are TGTGCCAGCAGCCCCCACAGGGGGCTTACGTACGAGCAGTACTTC. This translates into CASSPHRGLTYEQYF.